What follows are 20 T cell receptor beta chains derived from one specimen sequenced in a study of cytomegalovirus exposure and HLA in healthy donors. Primers for the PCR totalled 60 Vbeta and 13 Jbeta. Profiled with immunoSEQ multiplex PCR; TCRdb holds only in-frame clones, not every one. Here the sample spans 200,000 to 250,000 clones, about 80% being singletons. The sample consisted of PBMCs. The source is a woman aged 60-70 years in good health and CMV-seropositive.

The rearrangement links TRBV5-1 to TRBJ2-1, with 9 bases matching TRBD2. CDR1 SGHRS and CDR2 YFSETQ come from the germline V gene. The ends lost 2 bases at V and 6 bases at J; junction bases unmatched: 21. The CDR3 is 20 residues long. CDR3 residues: CASSFPGPQPIAGAPNEQFF. Written as DNA, the CDR3 is TGCGCCAGCAGCTTTCCAGGGCCGCAGCCTATAGCGGGAGCCCCCAATGAGCAGTTCTTC.

The chain combines TRBV27 with TRBJ1-6; tentatively, D is TRBD1 (6 bases). V lost 0 bases and J 6 bases, leaving 9 bases between the germline ends. The germline V gene has CDR1 MNHEY and CDR2 SMNVEV (reference sequence). This CDR3 comprises 15 residues. The CDR3 sequence is CASSLSIRGNSPLHF. In nucleotides, the CDR3 is TGTGCCAGCAGTTTATCTATCAGGGGTAATTCACCCCTCCACTTT.

V and J are TRBV25-1 and TRBJ2-7; tentatively, D is TRBD1 (6 bases). Germline V gene lookup returns CDR1 MGHDK and CDR2 SYGVNS. Between the trimmed V and J ends, which lost 7 bases and 2 bases, there was a span of 15 bases. CDR3 size: 14 residues. CDR3: CASIDRDIPYEQYF. DNA of the CDR3: TGTGCCAGCATCGACCGGGACATCCCCTACGAGCAGTACTTC.

The rearrangement joins TRBV4-1 to TRBJ1-2; tentatively, D is TRBD1 (5 bases). Germline values: CDR1 MGHRA, CDR2 YSYEKL. Trimming pared 4 bases from V and 6 bases from J, leaving 15 bases between. The CDR3 contains 14 residues. CDR3 loop: CASSPGPSRDGYTF. CDR3 coding DNA: TGCGCCAGCAGCCCTGGGCCCTCCAGGGATGGCTACACCTTC.

This chain links TRBV4-1 with TRBJ2-5; D is perhaps TRBD2 (5 bases). From germline, CDR1 is MGHRA and CDR2 YSYEKL. Trimming cost V 1 base and J 4 bases, with 7 bases left between them. This CDR3 contains 13 residues. The CDR3 nucleotides are TGCGCCAGCAGCCAAGCCGCGGGAGAGACCCAGTACTTC. Residues: CASSQAAGETQYF.

This clone was counted a single time. V is TRBV10-3 and J is TRBJ2-2, with 8 bases lining up with TRBD1. Germline V CDR1 and CDR2: ENHRY, SYGVKD. The CDR3 runs 14 residues. The junction had 10 bases not matched to a gene; V was cut back by 10 bases and J by 6 bases. The CDR3 nucleotides read TGTGCCACCCGCCGGGACAGGACCCCCGGGGAGCTGTTTTTT. Translating gives CATRRDRTPGELFF.

Here the CDR3 DNA reads TGTGCCATCAGTGAGCCCTATTCACCAGGGGTGTACCAAGAGACCCAGTACTTC. Translating gives CAISEPYSPGVYQETQYF. The chain carries TRBV10-3 and TRBJ2-5, with D maybe TRBD1 (6 bases). Germline V gives CDR1 ENHRY, CDR2 SYGVKD. V lost 2 bases, J lost 0 bases, and 19 bases lay in between. The CDR3 contains 18 residues.

Regarding this clone: Mismatch with germline at one junction end may stem from a read error. The rearrangement uses TRBV7-9 and TRBJ2-2; D gene ambiguous. This CDR3 region has 15 residues. The germline V gene has CDR1 SEHNR and CDR2 FQNEAQ (reference sequence). In DNA, the CDR3 is TGTTCCAGCAGCTTAGTGACTCTTAACACCGGGGAGCTGTTTTTT. It translates to CSSSLVTLNTGELFF.

The table lists this clone with a few counts. The rearrangement links TRBV27 to TRBJ1-2; D is unclear. The CDR3 extends over 13 amino acids. The V and J ends lost 5 bases and 5 bases respectively, with 12 bases between them. CDR1 and CDR2 (germline): MNHEY, SMNVEV (reference sequence). CDR3 sequence: CASSAGVEYGYTF. CDR3 DNA sequence: TGTGCCAGCAGTGCCGGGGTTGAGTATGGCTACACCTTC.

V is TRBV19 and J is TRBJ1-2; D ambiguous. The CDR3 is 13 residues long. CDR1 and CDR2 from the germline V gene are LNHDA and SQIVND (reference sequence). Trimming took off 7 bases at V and 4 bases at J, with 13 bases between the two ends. The CDR3 sequence: CASIPNAGYGYTF. The CDR3 DNA reads as TGTGCCAGTATCCCCAACGCGGGCTATGGCTACACCTTC.

This clone occurred once. This chain connects TRBV28 to TRBJ2-1; D perhaps matches TRBD1 (6 bases). The CDR3 runs 13 residues. V gave up 6 bases and J gave up 2 bases, with 8 bases separating them. The germline V gene has CDR1 MDHEN and CDR2 SYDVKM. The chain's CDR3 is CASRRTAYNEQFF. CDR3 sequence (DNA): TGTGCCAGCAGGAGGACAGCCTACAATGAGCAGTTCTTC. Complete variable domain (other parts from reference TRBV28 and TRBJ2-1): DVKVTQSSRYLVKRTGEKVFLECVQDMDHENMFWYRQDPGLGLRLIYFSYDVKMKEKGDIPEGYSVSREKKERFSLILESASTNQTSMYLCASRRTAYNEQFFGPGTRLTVL.

The chain carries TRBV5-1 and TRBJ1-1; D gene uncertain. The CDR3 contains 11 residues. V lost 2 bases, J lost 5 bases, and 4 bases lay in between. Per germline, CDR1 SGHRS and CDR2 YFSETQ. In DNA, the CDR3 is TGCGCCAGCAGCTTCGAGACTGAAGCTTTCTTT. It is translated as CASSFETEAFF.

V and J are TRBV4-2 and TRBJ2-1; tentative D call: TRBD2 (5 bases). Germline CDR1 is LGHNA and CDR2 is YNFKEQ. The CDR3 consists of 16 residues. The germline V and J ends were trimmed by 0 bases and 4 bases, with 13 bases remaining between them. The CDR3 DNA sequence: TGTGCCAGCAGCCAAGATGGACGGGAAGGGTACAATGAGCAGTTCTTC. Amino acid sequence: CASSQDGREGYNEQFF.

A note on this clone: One junction end disagrees with the germline gene, perhaps due to a read error. The chain carries TRBV7-7 and TRBJ2-1; 7 positions agree with TRBD2. The CDR3 has 15 residues. From germline, CDR1 is SSHAT and CDR2 FNYEAQ (reference sequence). In DNA form, the CDR3 reads TGTGCTAGCAGCTTGGCGCTAGCGGCATACAATGAGCAGTTCTTC. It specifies CASSLALAAYNEQFF.

The V call is TRBV29-1, the J call TRBJ1-2; D is perhaps TRBD1 (6 bases). CDR1 and CDR2 (germline): SQVTM, ANQGSEA. Trimming cost V 2 bases and J 4 bases, with 17 bases left between them. The CDR3 covers 15 residues. The CDR3 region is CSVETGTRVAYGYTF. As DNA, the CDR3 is TGCAGCGTTGAAACCGGGACAAGAGTGGCCTATGGCTACACCTTC. The full variable domain, its missing parts supplied by reference TRBV29-1 and TRBJ1-2, is SAVISQKPSRDICQRGTSLTIQCQVDSQVTMMFWYRQQPGQSLTLIATANQGSEATYESGFVIDKFPISRPNLTFSTLTVSNMSPEDSSIYLCSVETGTRVAYGYTFGSGTRLTVV.

The J gene is TRBJ1-5, the V gene TRBV4-2; TRBD1 matches at 8 bases. Germline assignment: CDR1 LGHNA and CDR2 YNFKEQ. The CDR3 is 17 residues long. After removal of 1 base from V and 0 bases from J, the junction contained 5 bases not matched to a gene. CDR3 sequence (DNA): TGTGCCAGCAGCCAAGCACAGGGGGGTTATAGCAATCAGCCCCAGCATTTT. As protein: CASSQAQGGYSNQPQHF.

V usage is TRBV2 and J usage is TRBJ1-5; 8 nucleotides agree with TRBD1. Germline V CDR1 and CDR2: SNHLY, FYNNEI. V dropped 4 bases and J dropped 8; count of bases not matched to a gene: 7. This CDR3 comprises 14 residues. The CDR3 DNA follows: TGTGCCAGCAGTGGGAGCAGGGGGCAGAAGCCCCAGCATTTT. Translating it yields CASSGSRGQKPQHF.

The chain uses TRBV4-1 and TRBJ2-1; 9 positions agree with TRBD2. CDR3 length: 16 residues. V was clipped by 0 bases and J by 7 bases; unmatched bases: 7. CDR1 and CDR2 from the germline V gene are MGHRA and YSYEKL. The CDR3 nucleotides read TGCGCCAGCAGCCAAGAAGGCAGCGGGAGGTTTAATGAGCAGTTCTTC. Its translation is CASSQEGSGRFNEQFF.

The gene calls are TRBV27 and TRBJ1-2; a possible D gene is TRBD1 (5 bases). This CDR3 region has 13 residues. Looked up from germline, CDR1 is MNHEY and CDR2 is SMNVEV (reference sequence). Trimming took 6 bases from V and 1 from J, leaving 9 bases between them. The CDR3 DNA is TGTGCCAGCAGGAGACAGCATAACTATGGCTACACCTTC. Its translation is CASRRQHNYGYTF.

The genes are TRBV29-1 and TRBJ1-3; D might be TRBD1 (5 bases). V lost 4 bases and J 0 bases, leaving 10 bases between the germline ends. This CDR3 has 14 residues. Germline CDR1 is SQVTM and CDR2 is ANQGSEA. The CDR3: CSVAQGNSGNTIYF. In DNA form, the CDR3 reads TGCAGCGTTGCCCAGGGCAACTCTGGAAACACCATATATTTT. Full variable domain (rest looked up from reference TRBV29-1 and TRBJ1-3): SAVISQKPSRDICQRGTSLTIQCQVDSQVTMMFWYRQQPGQSLTLIATANQGSEATYESGFVIDKFPISRPNLTFSTLTVSNMSPEDSSIYLCSVAQGNSGNTIYFGEGSWLTVV.